The rows below give T cell receptor beta chains drawn from one sample of a study of metastatic and nonmetastatic thyroid tumors. TCRdb reprocessed the PCR reads using MiXCR. Here the sample spans tens of thousands of clones, 15% to 20% being singletons. The specimen was blood. These receptors all come from a male donor with papillary thyroid cancer or a benign thyroid nodule (not recorded which). Some clones in this sample may be carry-over from other donors' samples. CDR3s include the opening cysteine and the closing phenylalanine or tryptophan. The D gene is left open where the match is weak. Clone size is given for some rows only: seen once, a few or many times, or a class if the clone is expanded.

abundance	v_gene	d_gene	j_gene	CDR3aa	CDR3nt
many	TRBV19	TRBD1	TRBJ2-2	CASSIRTGSFTGELFF	TGTGCCAGTAGTATACGGACAGGGAGTTTCACCGGGGAGCTGTTTTTT
many	TRBV10-3	NA	TRBJ2-3	CAISEGLGGGSTDTQYF	TGTGCCATCAGTGAGGGCCTTGGGGGGGGCAGCACAGATACGCAGTATTTT
NA	TRBV6-4	NA	TRBJ1-3	CASSESGVPGNTIYF	TGTGCCAGCAGTGAATCGGGGGTCCCTGGAAACACCATATATTTT
many	TRBV25-1	NA	TRBJ1-1	CASSEYWGGEAFF	TGTGCCAGCAGTGAATATTGGGGAGGAGAAGCTTTCTTT
few	TRBV28	NA	TRBJ1-5	CASRLAGHGLYSNQPQHF	TGTGCCAGCAGACTAGCGGGACATGGACTTTATAGCAATCAGCCCCAGCATTTT
many	TRBV6-1	TRBD2	TRBJ2-2	CASSEAGGAGTGELFF	TGTGCCAGCAGTGAAGCCGGGGGGGCAGGGACCGGGGAGCTGTTTTTT
NA	TRBV4-1	TRBD1	TRBJ1-6	CASSQDDRDGGSPLHF	TGCGCCAGCAGCCAAGACGACAGGGATGGAGGCTCACCCCTCCACTTT
NA	TRBV11-2	TRBD2	TRBJ2-2	CASSLLGLFGTGELFF	TGTGCCAGCAGCTTACTGGGACTATTTGGCACCGGTGAGCTGTTTTTT
many	TRBV20-1	NA	TRBJ1-1	CSARILGSTEAFF	TGCAGTGCTAGAATCTTGGGGAGCACTGAAGCTTTCTTT
NA	TRBV4-1	TRBD1	TRBJ2-1	CASSLLGTVYNEQFF	TGCGCCAGCAGCCTTTTGGGGACAGTCTACAATGAGCAGTTCTTC
many	TRBV5-1	TRBD2	TRBJ2-1	CASSPSGRAGEQFF	TGCGCCAGCAGCCCGAGCGGGAGGGCTGGTGAGCAGTTCTTC
many	TRBV27	TRBD1	TRBJ1-1	CASSTQGAGDTEAFF	TGTGCCAGCAGCACCCAGGGGGCCGGCGACACTGAAGCTTTCTTT
medium-sized	TRBV6-4	TRBD1	TRBJ2-3	CATGDRDGRTQYF	TGTGCCACCGGGGACAGGGACGGGAGGACGCAGTATTTT
NA	TRBV30	TRBD2	TRBJ2-1	CACTGLEHNEQFF	TGTGCCTGTACGGGACTAGAACACAATGAGCAGTTCTTC
many	TRBV6-1	NA	TRBJ1-4	CASRPGEPNEKLFF	TGTGCCAGCAGGCCAGGGGAGCCTAATGAAAAACTGTTTTTT
NA	TRBV15	TRBD1	TRBJ2-7	CATSRELGGHEQYF	TGTGCCACCAGCAGAGAGTTAGGGGGCCACGAGCAGTACTTC
medium-sized	TRBV27	TRBD1	TRBJ2-7	CASSPGTGLYEQYF	TGTGCCAGCAGTCCCGGGACAGGACTTTACGAGCAGTACTTC
many	TRBV20-1	NA	TRBJ1-1	CSAFRDAENTEAFF	TGCAGTGCTTTCCGGGACGCCGAGAACACTGAAGCTTTCTTT
NA	TRBV29-1	NA	TRBJ1-5	CSVGRPGTDWSQHF	TGCAGCGTTGGCCGACCCGGGACCGACTGGTCCCAGCATTTT
many	TRBV6-4	NA	TRBJ2-2	CASSDSRPGELFF	TGTGCCAGCAGTGACTCGAGGCCCGGGGAGCTGTTTTTT
many	TRBV5-1	NA	TRBJ1-5	CASSLDGLNQPQHF	TGCGCCAGCAGCTTGGATGGTTTGAATCAGCCCCAGCATTTT
few	TRBV6-1	NA	TRBJ2-2	CASSRGGVLSGELFF	TGTGCCAGCTCCAGGGGAGGGGTTTTGTCCGGGGAGCTGTTTTTT
few	TRBV6-6	TRBD1	TRBJ1-1	CASSYGDRAEAFF	TGTGCCAGCAGTTACGGAGACAGGGCAGAAGCTTTCTTT
NA	TRBV16	NA	TRBJ1-3	CASSQSIRPRSSGNTIYF	TGTGCCAGCAGCCAATCGATCCGGCCCAGGAGCTCTGGTAACACCATATATTTT
many	TRBV20-1	NA	TRBJ1-2	CSAPPTGGKANYGYTF	TGCAGTGCTCCCCCGACCGGCGGGAAAGCTAACTATGGCTACACCTTC
many	TRBV7-9	NA	TRBJ1-2	CASSLGQGGGYTF	TGTGCCAGCAGCTTAGGCCAGGGAGGTGGCTACACCTTC
NA	TRBV5-6	NA	TRBJ2-2	CASSLRGLENTGELFF	TGTGCCAGCAGCTTGAGGGGTTTGGAGAACACCGGGGAGCTGTTTTTT
many	TRBV11-1	TRBD2	TRBJ2-3	CASRLAGAFTDTQYF	TGTGCCAGCAGACTAGCGGGAGCTTTCACAGATACGCAGTATTTT
many	TRBV6-4	NA	TRBJ1-6	CASSDSGHNSPLHF	TGTGCCAGCAGTGACTCGGGACATAATTCACCCCTCCACTTT
few	TRBV7-1	TRBD1	TRBJ1-6	CASSSPGTGLFHELYNSPLHF	TGTGCCAGCAGCTCACCTGGGACAGGGCTATTCCACGAACTTTATAATTCACCCCTCCACTTT
many	TRBV5-1	TRBD1	TRBJ1-1	CASSSGQGSSLAEAFF	TGCGCCAGCAGCTCTGGACAGGGCTCTTCGTTGGCCGAAGCTTTCTTT
many	TRBV7-3	TRBD2	TRBJ2-5	CASSLRSSPGGGHQETQYF	TGTGCCAGCAGCTTAAGGTCCAGTCCGGGGGGAGGACACCAAGAGACCCAGTACTTC
NA	TRBV6-1	TRBD1	TRBJ2-7	CASSQRTGFSCEQYF	TGTGCCAGCAGTCAAAGGACAGGGTTTAGCTGCGAGCAGTACTTC